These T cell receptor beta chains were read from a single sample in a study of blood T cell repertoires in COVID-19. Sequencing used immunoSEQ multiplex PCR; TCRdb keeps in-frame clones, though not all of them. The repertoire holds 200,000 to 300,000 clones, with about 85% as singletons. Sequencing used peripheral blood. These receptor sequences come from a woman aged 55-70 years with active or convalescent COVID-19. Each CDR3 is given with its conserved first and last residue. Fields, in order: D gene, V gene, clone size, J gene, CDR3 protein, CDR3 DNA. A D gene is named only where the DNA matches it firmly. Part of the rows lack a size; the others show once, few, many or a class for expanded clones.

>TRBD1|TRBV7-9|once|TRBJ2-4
CASSFLVGQVNIQYF
TGTGCCAGCAGCTTTTTGGTGGGACAGGTAAACATTCAGTACTTC
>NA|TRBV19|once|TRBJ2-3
CATQLGGATTDTQYF
TGTGCCACCCAACTCGGAGGGGCAACCACAGATACGCAGTATTTT
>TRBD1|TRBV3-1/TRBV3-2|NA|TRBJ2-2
CASSQGTGGSTGELFF
TGTGCCAGCAGCCAAGGGACAGGGGGATCCACCGGGGAGCTGTTTTTT
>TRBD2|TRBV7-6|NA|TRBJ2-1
CASSLAGGPASNEQFF
TGTGCCAGCAGCTTAGCGGGAGGGCCTGCGTCCAATGAGCAGTTCTTC
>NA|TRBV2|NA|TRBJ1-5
CASSAINSNQPQHF
TGTGCCAGCAGTGCTATCAATAGCAATCAGCCCCAGCATTTT
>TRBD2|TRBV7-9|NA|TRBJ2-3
CASSWQGDGGADTQYF
TGTGCCAGCAGCTGGCAAGGGGACGGGGGGGCGGATACGCAGTATTTT
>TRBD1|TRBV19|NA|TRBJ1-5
CASSGTGGARRNQPQHF
TGTGCCAGTAGTGGAACAGGGGGCGCGAGGCGCAATCAGCCCCAGCATTTT
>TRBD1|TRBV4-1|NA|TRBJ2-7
CASSQAIQGAREQYF
TGCGCCAGCAGCCAAGCTATACAGGGGGCAAGGGAGCAGTACTTC
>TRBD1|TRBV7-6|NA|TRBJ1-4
CASSLARTGNEKLFF
TGTGCCAGCAGCTTAGCCAGGACAGGGAACGAAAAACTGTTTTTT
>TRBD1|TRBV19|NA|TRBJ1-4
CASSNFQGQTYEKLFF
TGTGCCAGTAGCAATTTTCAGGGACAGACCTATGAAAAACTGTTTTTT
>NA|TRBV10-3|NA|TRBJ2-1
CAIRPVERAGGRNEQFF
TGTGCCATCAGACCGGTGGAAAGGGCAGGGGGGCGCAATGAGCAGTTCTTC
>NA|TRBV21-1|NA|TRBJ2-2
CARGSGGPSINTGELFF
TGTGCCAGGGGGAGCGGGGGGCCTTCCATCAACACCGGGGAGCTGTTTTTT
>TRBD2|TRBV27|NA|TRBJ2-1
CASSLSPGGFLDEQFF
TGTGCCAGCAGTCTCTCCCCGGGGGGGTTCTTGGATGAGCAGTTCTTC
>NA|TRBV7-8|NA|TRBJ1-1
CASSFEGSGTEAFF
TGTGCCAGCAGCTTCGAGGGCTCGGGCACTGAAGCTTTCTTT
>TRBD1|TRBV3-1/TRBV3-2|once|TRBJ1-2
CASSQESRGQGYTF
TGTGCCAGCAGCCAAGAAAGCAGGGGGCAGGGCTACACCTTC
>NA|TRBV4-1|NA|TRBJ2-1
CASSQGVARSSNEQFF
TGCGCCAGCAGCCAAGGAGTAGCAAGGTCGAGCAATGAGCAGTTCTTC
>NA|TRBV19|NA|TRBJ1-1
CASSRTGGTEAFF
TGTGCCAGTAGCAGGACCGGGGGCACTGAAGCTTTCTTT
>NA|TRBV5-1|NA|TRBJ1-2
CASSLVAGNEYGYTF
TGCGCCAGCAGCTTAGTGGCAGGGAACGAATATGGCTACACCTTC
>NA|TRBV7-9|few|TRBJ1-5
CASSSDRTHQPQHF
TGTGCCAGCAGTTCGGACAGAACCCATCAGCCCCAGCATTTT
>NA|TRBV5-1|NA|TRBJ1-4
CASSLDGQINEKLFF
TGCGCCAGCAGCTTAGACGGACAGATAAATGAAAAACTGTTTTTT
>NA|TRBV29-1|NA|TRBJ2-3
CSVEDRWSTDTQYF
TGCAGCGTTGAAGACAGGTGGAGCACAGATACGCAGTATTTT
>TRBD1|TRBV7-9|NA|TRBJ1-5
CASSLDRGNQPQHF
TGTGCCAGCAGCCTGGACAGGGGAAATCAGCCCCAGCATTTT
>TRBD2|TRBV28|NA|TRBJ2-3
CASSFRGESDTQYF
TGTGCCAGCAGTTTTCGGGGGGAGTCAGATACGCAGTATTTT
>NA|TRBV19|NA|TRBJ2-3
CASSSERVPTDTQYF
TGTGCCAGTAGTTCCGAGCGGGTCCCCACAGATACGCAGTATTTT
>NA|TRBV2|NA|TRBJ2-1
CASSKAGHSYNEQFF
TGTGCCAGCAGTAAGGCGGGCCACTCCTACAATGAGCAGTTCTTC
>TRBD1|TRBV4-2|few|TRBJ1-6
CASSQGEQGWQGSPLHF
TGTGCCAGCAGCCAAGGCGAACAGGGGTGGCAAGGTTCACCCCTCCACTTT
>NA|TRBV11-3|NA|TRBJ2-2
CASSLDPGLPLF
TGTGCCAGCAGCTTAGATCCAGGACTTCCGCTTTTT
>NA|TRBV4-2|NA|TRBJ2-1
CASSQDSSYNEQFF
TGTGCCAGCAGCCAAGACAGCTCCTACAATGAGCAGTTCTTC
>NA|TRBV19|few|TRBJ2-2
CASSVINTGELFF
TGTGCCAGTAGTGTAATTAACACCGGGGAGCTGTTTTTT
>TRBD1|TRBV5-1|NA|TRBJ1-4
CASSFRTGEEKLFF
TGCGCCAGCAGCTTCCGGACAGGGGAAGAAAAACTGTTTTTT
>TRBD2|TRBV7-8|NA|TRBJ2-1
CASSPGLAGTTEQFF
TGTGCCAGCAGCCCGGGACTAGCGGGAACTACTGAGCAGTTCTTC
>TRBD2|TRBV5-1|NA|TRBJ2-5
CASSHHPGGQETQYF
TGCGCCAGCAGCCACCACCCCGGGGGGCAAGAGACCCAGTACTTC
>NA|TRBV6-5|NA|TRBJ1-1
CASTQANTEAFF
TGTGCCAGCACCCAGGCCAACACTGAAGCTTTCTTT
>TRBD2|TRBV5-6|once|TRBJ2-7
CASSSLWGLADYEQYF
TGTGCCAGCAGCTCCCTATGGGGCCTAGCGGACTACGAGCAGTACTTC
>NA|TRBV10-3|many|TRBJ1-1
CAIRSREDNRQAFF
TGTGCCATCAGGTCAAGGGAGGACAACAGACAAGCTTTCTTT
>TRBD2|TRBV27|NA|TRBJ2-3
CASSHFSGSADTQYF
TGTGCCAGCAGCCACTTTAGCGGGAGCGCAGATACGCAGTATTTT
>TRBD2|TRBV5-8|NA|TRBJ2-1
CASSPGLAGGPYNEQFF
TGTGCCAGCAGCCCGGGACTAGCGGGGGGTCCTTACAATGAGCAGTTCTTC
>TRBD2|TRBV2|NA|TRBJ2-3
CASSESSGRADTQYF
TGTGCCAGCAGTGAATCCAGCGGGAGGGCAGATACGCAGTATTTT
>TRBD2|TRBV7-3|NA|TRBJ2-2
CASSFASGRAYTGELFF
TGTGCCAGCAGCTTCGCTAGCGGGAGGGCTTACACCGGGGAGCTGTTTTTT
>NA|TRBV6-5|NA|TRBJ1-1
CASSYIPGNTEAFF
TGTGCCAGCAGTTATATCCCGGGGAACACTGAAGCTTTCTTT